The 4 T cell receptor beta chains presented below share a single source sample, sequenced in a study of blood T cells in healthy people across ages. The use of a sample-barcoded 5' primer and a J-beta primer mix characterized a second PCR of roughly 7 to 11 cycles. TCRdb recomputed calls from the 5' RACE reads with MiXCR, one row per CDR3 protein. The table shows about 1.4 million distinct CDR3 sequences, with approximately 59% occurring only once. Sequenced: blood. Receptors originate from a man in his late teens or twenties in good health.

The CDR3 protein is CASSDGYIQYF. CDR3 DNA: TGCGCCAGCAGTGACGGTTACATTCAGTACTTC. The chain uses TRBV10-2 and TRBJ2-4; D remains unclear. This CDR3 comprises 11 residues. Per the germline V gene, CDR1 is WSHSY and CDR2 is SAAADI. Trimming took off 3 bases at V and 8 bases at J, with 5 bases between the two ends.

This chain joins TRBV5-5 and TRBJ2-5; unclear D gene. The J call may be faulty, since TRBJ2-7 better matches the DNA end. The germline CDR1 and CDR2 sequences are SGHKS and YYEKEE (reference sequence). The CDR3 has 14 residues. The CDR3 coding sequence is TGTGCCAGCAGCTTTCTAAGTGAGAACTACGAGCAGTACTTC. It yields the protein CASSFLSENYEQYF.

CDR3 in DNA: TGTGCCAGCAGCTCCTCAGGGACAGAAGGCGACGAGCAGTACTTC. The encoded protein is CASSSSGTEGDEQYF. V and J are TRBV7-8 and TRBJ2-7, with 7 bases aligning to TRBD1. V trimming: 4 bases; J trimming: 5 bases; junction bases outside the gene matches: 11. CDR1 is SGHVS, CDR2 FQNEAQ, per germline. The CDR3 contains 15 residues.

Comment on this clonotype: Compared with germline, one end of the junction differs, possibly owing to a read error. The genes are TRBV20-1 and TRBJ2-7; D ambiguous. The CDR3 is 16 residues long. Per germline, CDR1 DFQATT and CDR2 SNEGSKA (reference sequence). The CDR3 region has the DNA TGCAGTGCTAGAGATTTTGTGACGGCGCCAGCCCACGAGCGGTACTTC. Its translation is CSARDFVTAPAHERYF.